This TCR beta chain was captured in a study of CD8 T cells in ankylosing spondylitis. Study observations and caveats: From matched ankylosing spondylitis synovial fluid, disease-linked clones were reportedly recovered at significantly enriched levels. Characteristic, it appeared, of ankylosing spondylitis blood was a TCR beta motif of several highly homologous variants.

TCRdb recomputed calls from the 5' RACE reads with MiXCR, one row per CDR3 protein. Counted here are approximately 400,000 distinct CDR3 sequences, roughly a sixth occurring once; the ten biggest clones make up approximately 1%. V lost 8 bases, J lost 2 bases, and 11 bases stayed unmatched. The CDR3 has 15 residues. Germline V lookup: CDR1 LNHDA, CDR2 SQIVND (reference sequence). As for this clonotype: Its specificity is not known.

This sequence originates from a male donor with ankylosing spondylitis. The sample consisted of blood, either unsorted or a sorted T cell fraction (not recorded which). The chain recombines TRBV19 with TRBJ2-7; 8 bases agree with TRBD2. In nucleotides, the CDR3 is TGTGCCAGTTCGGGTACTAGCGGTGGTACCTACGAGCAGTACTTC. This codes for CASSGTSGGTYEQYF.